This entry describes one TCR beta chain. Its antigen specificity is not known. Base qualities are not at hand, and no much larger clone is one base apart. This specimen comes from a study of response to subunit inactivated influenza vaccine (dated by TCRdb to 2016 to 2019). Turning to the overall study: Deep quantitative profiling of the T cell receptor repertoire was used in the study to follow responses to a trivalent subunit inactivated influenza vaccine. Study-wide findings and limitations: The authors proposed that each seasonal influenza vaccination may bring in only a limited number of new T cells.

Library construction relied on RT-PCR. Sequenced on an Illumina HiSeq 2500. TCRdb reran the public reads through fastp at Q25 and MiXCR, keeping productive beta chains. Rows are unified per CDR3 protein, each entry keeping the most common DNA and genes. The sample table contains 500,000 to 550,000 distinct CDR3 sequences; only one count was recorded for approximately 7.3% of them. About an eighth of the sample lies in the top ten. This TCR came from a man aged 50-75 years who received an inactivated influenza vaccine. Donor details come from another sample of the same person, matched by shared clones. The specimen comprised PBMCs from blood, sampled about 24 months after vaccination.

The CDR3 in this case is CASSLGGGPGANVLTF. In nucleotides, the sequence is TGTGCCAGCAGTTTAGGAGGGGGTCCTGGGGCCAACGTCCTGACTTTC. The sequence is built from TRBV12-3 or TRBV12-4 and TRBJ2-6; the D gene is perhaps TRBD1, on 6 matching bases. The CDR3 holds 16 amino acids from the cysteine to the phenylalanine. The DNA shown is the 48-base CDR3, in frame from base 1. V is reduced by 1 base and J by 2 bases, leaving a spacing of 9 bases between them.